This TCR beta chain came from a study of blood T cells in healthy people across ages. There are 16 residues in the CDR3. Trimming pared 2 bases from V and 0 bases from J, leaving 13 bases between. Germline V lookup: CDR1 SGHVS, CDR2 FNYEAQ. Through a sample-barcoded 5' primer and a J-beta primer mix, a second PCR was run for roughly 6 to 12 cycles. TCRdb processed the 5' RACE reads anew with MiXCR; each CDR3 protein has one entry. The sample consists of 800,000 or so distinct CDR3 sequences, roughly 25% of them appearing once. The same specimen was also included in a second study, on T cells of mothers and their children.

J is TRBJ1-2 and V is TRBV7-6; possibly TRBD1 for D (5 bases). This TCR was sampled from a boy aged 10-17 years in good health. Sequencing used blood. The CDR3 here is CASSLWGHETNYGYTF. The CDR3 bases are TGTGCCAGCAGCTTATGGGGCCATGAGACTAACTATGGCTACACCTTC.